This TCR beta chain was observed in a study of T cells after yellow fever vaccination. TCRdb redid the calling of the 5' RACE reads with MiXCR, one entry per CDR3 protein. The sample carries about 310,000 distinct CDR3 sequences, more than 3% recorded once. The CDR3 totals 16 residues. Trimming took 4 bases from V and 3 from J, leaving 18 bases between them. Germline assignment: CDR1 MNHNY and CDR2 SVGAGI (reference sequence). This clonotype has a handful of counts. J is TRBJ1-1 and V is TRBV6-6; possible D gene TRBD1, 5 bases. The TCR sequence derives from a man younger than 30 who received the YFV17D yellow fever vaccine. Sequencing was performed on PBMCs, taken on the day of the yellow fever booster vaccination. CDR3 region: CASSLPRAGTDTEAFF. CDR3 in DNA: TGTGCCAGCAGTTTACCGCGGGCGGGGACGGACACTGAAGCTTTCTTT.